The 29 T cell receptor beta chains in this list originate from one sample, sequenced in a study of T cells in localized non-small cell lung cancer. Produced via immunoSEQ multiplex PCR; TCRdb's table is partial and in-frame only. The sample carries about 1,600 clones, roughly 25% recorded once. Source: lung tumor tissue, taken before any cancer treatment. The receptors were gathered from a male donor aged 60 or older with stage III lung adenocarcinoma.

V gene TRBV18 combines with J gene TRBJ2-7; a possible D gene is TRBD1 (5 bases). From germline, CDR1 is KGHSH and CDR2 LQKENI. Trimming removed 8 bases at V and 4 bases at J, with 15 bases between. This CDR3 is built from 13 residues. CDR3 region: CASATGEAYEQYF. CDR3 bases: TGTGCCAGCGCTACAGGAGAGGCGTACGAGCAGTACTTC.

The chain uses TRBV6-1 and TRBJ2-5; maybe TRBD1 (5 bases). The length of the CDR3 is 15 residues. V lost 1 base and J 2 bases, leaving 11 bases between the germline ends. The germline V gene encodes CDR1 MNHNS and CDR2 SASEGT. CDR3 bases: TGTGCCAGCAGTGAAGATTGGGGCCTTCAAGAGACCCAGTACTTC. It codes for CASSEDWGLQETQYF.

This clone was found a few times. The chain is built from TRBV11-3 and TRBJ2-5, with D perhaps given as TRBD1 or TRBD2 (5 bases each). The CDR3 sequence is 14 residues long. The V gene lost 5 bases and the J gene lost 5 bases, with 15 bases spanning the gap. Germline lookup yields CDR1 SGHNT and CDR2 YENEEA. For the CDR3, the DNA is TGTGCCAGCAGCCCTGGGGGTCCGCGGGAGACCCAGTACTTC. It encodes CASSPGGPRETQYF. Filled out from reference TRBV11-3 and TRBJ2-5, the complete variable domain reads EAGVVQSPRYKIIEKKQPVAFWCNPISGHNTLYWYLQNLGQGPELLIRYENEEAVDDSQLPKDRFSAERLKGVDSTLKIQPAELGDSAVYLCASSPGGPRETQYFGPGTRLLVL.

The gene calls are TRBV6-8 and TRBJ2-3, with TRBD2 matching 8 bases. The CDR3 loop spans 16 amino acids. Germline V lookup: CDR1 MNHGY, CDR2 SAAAGT. V lost 7 bases to trimming and J lost 4 bases; unmatched junction nucleotides: 13. In DNA form, the CDR3 reads TGTGCCAGCACCGCCGGGAGGGGGGGGCTCCCAGATACGCAGTATTTT. It encodes CASTAGRGGLPDTQYF.

This chain joins TRBV5-1 and TRBJ2-5; 8 positions agree with TRBD2. The CDR3 has 16 residues. Germline V gene sequence: CDR1 SGHRS, CDR2 YFSETQ. Trimming at V came to 4 bases and at J to 5 bases, leaving 13 bases not matched to a gene. The CDR3 reads CASSLRGSGGWETQYF. The CDR3 DNA reads as TGCGCCAGCAGCCTACGAGGGAGCGGGGGTTGGGAGACCCAGTACTTC. Combining the CDR3 with reference TRBV5-1 and TRBJ2-5 gives the whole variable domain KAGVTQTPRYLIKTRGQQVTLSCSPISGHRSVSWYQQTPGQGLQFLFEYFSETQRNKGNFPGRFSGRQFSNSRSEMNVSTLELGDSALYLCASSLRGSGGWETQYFGPGTRLLVL.

The chain couples TRBV15 to TRBJ2-3; TRBD2 aligns across 9 bases. CDR3 length: 14 amino acids. Germline V lookup: CDR1 LNHNV, CDR2 YYDKDF (reference sequence). The junction had 6 bases not matched to a gene; V was cut back by 5 bases and J by 6 bases. This chain's CDR3 is CATSFSGGGDTQYF. Here the CDR3 DNA reads TGTGCCACCAGCTTTAGCGGGGGAGGTGATACGCAGTATTTT.

This clone came up a few times. The gene calls are TRBV9 and TRBJ1-6; 7 nucleotides match TRBD1. Germline lookup yields CDR1 SGDLS and CDR2 YYNGEE. V shed 4 bases and J 10 bases; nucleotides not matched to a gene: 8. This CDR3 spans 14 amino acids. The CDR3 is CASSSRQGGSPLHF. The DNA for the CDR3 is TGTGCCAGCAGCTCCAGACAGGGAGGATCACCCCTCCACTTT.

This clone ranks as medium-sized (0.01 to 0.1%). Here the CDR3 DNA reads TGTGCCAGCAGCTTAGGGCAGCCCACTATGAACACTGAAGCTTTCTTT. Its protein is CASSLGQPTMNTEAFF. The rearrangement uses TRBV11-3 and TRBJ1-1; no reliable D call. CDR3 length equals 16 residues. The germline gives CDR1 SGHNT, CDR2 YENEEA. The germline V and J ends were trimmed by 1 base and 0 bases, with 12 bases remaining between them.

This clone is deemed medium-sized. The gene calls are TRBV11-3 and TRBJ2-1; unclear D gene. Between the trimmed V and J ends, which lost 5 bases and 0 bases, there was a span of 14 bases. The CDR3 runs to 16 residues. CDR1 is SGHNT, CDR2 YENEEA, per germline. The DNA for the CDR3 is TGTGCCAGCAGCACATCTTTGGGAAGCTCCTACAATGAGCAGTTCTTC. Translated, it gives CASSTSLGSSYNEQFF.

The chain couples TRBV19 to TRBJ2-5; 12 positions match TRBD2. The germline V gene has CDR1 LNHDA and CDR2 SQIVND (reference sequence). There are 18 residues in the CDR3. V trimming: 3 bases; J trimming: 1 base; junction bases outside the gene matches: 9. CDR3 amino acids: CASSMGLAGGRIQETQYF. CDR3 sequence (DNA): TGTGCCAGTAGTATGGGCCTAGCGGGGGGGCGGATCCAAGAGACCCAGTACTTC.

The chain carries TRBV28 and TRBJ2-3, with D hard to call. V lost 3 bases and J lost 1, with 8 bases in between. The CDR3 totals 14 residues. Germline CDR1 and CDR2: MDHEN and SYDVKM. The CDR3 nucleotides read TGTGCCAGCAGTTTCCTCTCGGGCACAGATACGCAGTATTTT. Protein product: CASSFLSGTDTQYF. Full variable domain (remainder filled in from reference TRBV28 and TRBJ2-3): DVKVTQSSRYLVKRTGEKVFLECVQDMDHENMFWYRQDPGLGLRLIYFSYDVKMKEKGDIPEGYSVSREKKERFSLILESASTNQTSMYLCASSFLSGTDTQYFGPGTRLTVL.

This chain uses TRBV10-2 with TRBJ2-7, with 12 bases aligning to TRBD2. Trimming cost V 5 bases and J 0 bases; bases outside gene matches: 2. The CDR3 is 15 residues long. Germline CDR1 WSHSY, CDR2 SAAADI. The CDR3 region has the DNA TGCGCCAGCAGTCCTAGCGGGGGGGTCTCCTACGAGCAGTACTTC. It is translated as CASSPSGGVSYEQYF.

In its sample, this clone was seen a few times. V gene TRBV9 combines with J gene TRBJ1-1; D gene uncertain. There are 12 residues in the CDR3. V lost 4 bases and J lost 2, with 6 bases in between. Germline V CDR1 and CDR2: SGDLS, YYNGEE. The CDR3 DNA sequence: TGTGCCAGCAGCTTTGGAAACACTGAAGCTTTCTTT. It specifies CASSFGNTEAFF.

A few counts support this clone. The chain carries TRBV18 and TRBJ2-3; no firm D call. From germline, CDR1 is KGHSH and CDR2 LQKENI. V was trimmed by 4 bases and J by 7 bases, leaving 9 bases between them. CDR3 size: 12 residues. CDR3 nucleotide sequence: TGTGCCAGCTCACGCGATAGAAATACGCAGTATTTT. Protein product: CASSRDRNTQYF.

V and J are TRBV19 and TRBJ2-6; D not certain. Trimming removed 7 bases at V and 2 bases at J, with 0 bases between. The CDR3 totals 11 residues. CDR1 is LNHDA, CDR2 SQIVND, per germline (reference sequence). Here the CDR3 reads CASTGANVLTF. DNA for the CDR3: TGTGCCAGTACTGGGGCCAACGTCCTGACTTTC.

This clone showed up just a few times. The rearrangement uses TRBV6-8 and TRBJ1-2, with D perhaps matching TRBD1 (5 bases). Trimming shortened V by 6 bases and J by 4 bases, and 12 bases separated the two germline ends. This CDR3 contains 13 residues. Germline V gives CDR1 MNHGY, CDR2 SAAAGT. The CDR3 DNA reads as TGTGCCAGCAGCCAAACAGGCATCTATGGCTACACCTTC. This sequence encodes CASSQTGIYGYTF.

This clone has more than one count but fewer than ten. The rearrangement joins TRBV5-1 to TRBJ2-5; a weak D match, TRBD1 (5 bases). Trimming pared 4 bases from V and 2 bases from J, leaving 15 bases between. CDR3 size: 15 residues. From germline, CDR1 is SGHRS and CDR2 YFSETQ. CDR3 in amino acids: CASSHLSGLQETQYF. The CDR3 DNA reads TGCGCCAGCAGCCACTTATCAGGGCTACAAGAGACCCAGTACTTC.

The rearrangement joins TRBV11-3 to TRBJ1-3, with D perhaps TRBD1 (5 bases). Trimming pared 1 base from V and 4 bases from J, leaving 14 bases between. The CDR3 has 16 amino acids. The germline V gene encodes CDR1 SGHNT and CDR2 YENEEA. This CDR3 reads CASSLGQTSGGNTIYF. CDR3 bases: TGTGCCAGCAGCTTAGGTCAAACCTCAGGGGGAAACACCATATATTTT.

The chain combines TRBV19 with TRBJ2-7; TRBD2 is a possible D gene (6 bases). Germline values: CDR1 LNHDA, CDR2 SQIVND (reference sequence). The CDR3 is made up of 14 amino acids. V was clipped by 5 bases and J by 0 bases, with 11 bases between them. The CDR3 region has the DNA TGTGCCAGTAGTGAGGCGGGGAACTCCTACGAGCAGTACTTC. Encoded protein: CASSEAGNSYEQYF.

V gene TRBV6-8 combines with J gene TRBJ1-2; 7 nucleotides align to TRBD1. This CDR3 is 15 amino acids long. V lost 0 bases, J lost 5 bases, and 6 bases stayed unmatched. Germline CDR1 MNHGY, CDR2 SAAAGT. The CDR3 loop is CASSYSEKTGYGYTF. CDR3 sequence (DNA): TGTGCCAGCAGTTACTCGGAGAAGACAGGGTATGGCTACACCTTC.

CDR3 protein: CASSPPSQGSYEQFF. The CDR3 bases are TGTGCCAGCTCACCACCCAGTCAGGGTTCGTATGAGCAGTTCTTC. This chain uses TRBV18 with TRBJ2-1; TRBD1 is a possible D gene (5 bases). Germline V gene data show CDR1 as KGHSH and CDR2 as LQKENI. Between the trimmed V and J ends, which lost 0 bases and 8 bases, there was a span of 14 bases. The CDR3 loop spans 15 amino acids.

V is TRBV11-3 and J is TRBJ2-1; TRBD2 matches 10 bases. This CDR3 spans 17 amino acids. Germline-derived CDR1 and CDR2 are SGHNT and YENEEA. Trimming removed 1 base from V and 6 bases from J; junction bases left unmatched: 9. The CDR3 reads CASSLVLAGAIPNEQFF. The CDR3 region has the DNA TGTGCCAGCAGCTTAGTCCTAGCGGGGGCTATACCCAATGAGCAGTTCTTC.

This clone was seen more than once but under ten times. The chain links TRBV19 to TRBJ1-3; D unclear. V shed 3 bases and J shed 0 bases, with 9 bases lying between them. Germline values: CDR1 LNHDA, CDR2 SQIVND (reference sequence). The length of the CDR3 is 15 residues. CDR3 in DNA: TGTGCCAGTAGTATCATTCAGAGCTCTGGAAACACCATATATTTT. It specifies CASSIIQSSGNTIYF.

The chain joins TRBV11-3 to TRBJ2-7, with 9 nucleotides matching TRBD2. V dropped 3 bases and J dropped 5; count of bases not matched to a gene: 11. Germline CDR1 SGHNT, CDR2 YENEEA. The CDR3 spans 16 residues. The CDR3: CASSFSTGSGGDEQYF. CDR3 nucleotides: TGTGCCAGCAGCTTTTCCACCGGTAGCGGGGGTGACGAGCAGTACTTC.

The rearrangement uses TRBV6-8 and TRBJ1-5; 7 bases map to TRBD1. J gave up 3 bases and V 5 bases, and 7 bases lay outside the gene matches. The germline CDR1 and CDR2 sequences are MNHGY and SAAAGT. This CDR3 has 15 residues. As DNA, the CDR3 is TGTGCCAGCAGTGGAGACAGGGACACCAATCAGCCCCAGCATTTT. Its protein is CASSGDRDTNQPQHF.

This clone was seen a few times. The chain joins TRBV30 to TRBJ1-4; 7 nucleotides line up with TRBD1. J lost 7 bases, V lost 0 bases, and 5 bases had no gene match. Germline V gene sequence: CDR1 GTSNPN, CDR2 SVGIG (reference sequence). This CDR3 has 14 amino acids. In DNA form, the CDR3 reads TGTGCCTGGAGTGTACAGGGGACGGGTGAAAAACTGTTTTTT. Its protein is CAWSVQGTGEKLFF.

This clone was observed a few times. V usage is TRBV12-5 and J usage is TRBJ1-5; D may be TRBD1 (5 bases). The V end lost 9 bases, the J end lost 1 base, and 10 bases lay between the germline ends. Germline CDR1 and CDR2: LGHNT and FRNRAP. This CDR3 comprises 13 residues. The CDR3 DNA reads as TGTGCTAGCTGCCGGGACAGCAATCAGCCCCAGCATTTT. This codes for CASCRDSNQPQHF.

The chain carries TRBV6-8 and TRBJ1-5; a weak D match, TRBD1 (6 bases). This CDR3 has 15 residues. Trimming pared 0 bases from V and 6 bases from J, leaving 12 bases between. Germline assignment: CDR1 MNHGY and CDR2 SAAAGT. This chain's CDR3 is CASSYSPRGGQPQHF. In DNA, the CDR3 is TGTGCCAGCAGTTACTCGCCCAGGGGTGGTCAGCCCCAGCATTTT.

The rearrangement uses TRBV11-3 and TRBJ1-1; D uncertain. This CDR3 region has 14 residues. The germline CDR1 and CDR2 sequences are SGHNT and YENEEA. V was shortened by 5 bases and J by 5 bases, with 15 bases between the two germline ends. The CDR3 loop is CASSPTGWWTEAFF. The CDR3 DNA sequence: TGTGCCAGCAGCCCCACGGGCTGGTGGACTGAAGCTTTCTTT.